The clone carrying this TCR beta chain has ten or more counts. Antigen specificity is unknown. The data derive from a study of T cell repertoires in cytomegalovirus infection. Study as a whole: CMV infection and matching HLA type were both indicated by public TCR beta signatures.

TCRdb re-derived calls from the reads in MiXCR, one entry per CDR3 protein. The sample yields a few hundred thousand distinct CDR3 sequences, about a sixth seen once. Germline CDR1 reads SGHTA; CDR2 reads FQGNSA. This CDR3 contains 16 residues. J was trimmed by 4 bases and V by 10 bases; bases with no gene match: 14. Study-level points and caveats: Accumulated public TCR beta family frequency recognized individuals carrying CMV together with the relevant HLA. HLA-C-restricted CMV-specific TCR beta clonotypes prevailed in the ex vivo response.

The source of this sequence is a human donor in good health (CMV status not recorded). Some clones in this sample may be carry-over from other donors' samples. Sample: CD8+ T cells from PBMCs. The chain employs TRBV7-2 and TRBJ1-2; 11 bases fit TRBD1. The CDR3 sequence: CAIISRDRGTGYGYTF. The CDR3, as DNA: TGTGCCATCATCAGCCGGGACAGGGGGACAGGCTATGGCTACACCTTC. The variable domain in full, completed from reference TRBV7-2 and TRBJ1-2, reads GAGVSQSPSNKVTEKGKDVELRCDPISGHTALYWYRQSLGQGLEFLIYFQGNSAPDKSGLPSDRFSAERTGGSVSTLTIQRTQQEDSAVYLCAIISRDRGTGYGYTFGSGTRLTVV.